This T cell receptor beta chain was found in a study of shared T cell receptors in the human thymus. Produced via immunoSEQ multiplex PCR; TCRdb's table is partial and in-frame only. Altogether hundreds of thousands of clones are present, about 90% being singletons, with the ten largest covering 0.0094%. Germline-derived CDR1 and CDR2 are LNHDA and SQIVND (reference sequence). With V trimmed by 8 bases and J by 2 bases, 12 bases remained unmatched. This CDR3 comprises 15 residues. This same sample was also taken into another study, of human thymus T cells. That work states: Donor material was obtained from healthy Finnish infants undergoing corrective surgery for congenital heart defects. Surgeons resected thymus tissue during corrective heart surgery. Related work found strong thymic repertoire overlap between unrelated individuals.

V usage is TRBV19 and J usage is TRBJ2-7, with 7 positions matching TRBD1. This TCR was recovered from a boy in the first two years of life with a congenital heart defect. The source material was thymocytes. CDR3 nucleotides: TGTGCCAGTCCCAACCGGGGACAGCAGACCTACGAGCAGTACTTC. This translates into CASPNRGQQTYEQYF.